What follows are 22 T cell receptor beta chains derived from one specimen sequenced in a study of CD8 T cells in ankylosing spondylitis. TCRdb re-called the 5' RACE reads with MiXCR, one entry per CDR3 protein. Found here are around 210,000 distinct CDR3 sequences, roughly 8.2% of them singletons; the top ten hold around 4.9%. Sequencing input: blood, either unsorted or a sorted T cell fraction (not recorded which). The receptor source for this set is a female donor with ankylosing spondylitis or in good health (not recorded which).

This clonotype was detected many times. CDR3 sequence: CASSLGWEPTSAHFTDTQYF. In DNA form, the CDR3 reads TGTGCCAGCAGCTTGGGGTGGGAACCTACTAGCGCGCACTTCACAGATACGCAGTATTTT. The rearrangement uses TRBV5-4 and TRBJ2-3, with 7 nucleotides matching TRBD2. The junction had 18 bases not matched to a gene; V was cut back by 0 bases and J by 2 bases. Germline lookup yields CDR1 SGHNT and CDR2 YYREEE (reference sequence). This CDR3 is 20 amino acids long.

This clonotype was detected many times. This chain uses TRBV20-1 with TRBJ2-1; no clear D gene. Germline assignment: CDR1 DFQATT and CDR2 SNEGSKA (reference sequence). Trimming pared 3 bases from V and 8 bases from J, leaving 8 bases between. The CDR3 covers 11 residues. The CDR3 coding sequence is TGCAGTGCTAGGTTCGATCATGAGCAGTTCTTC. Translated, it gives CSARFDHEQFF.

In its sample, this clonotype was seen many times. This chain connects TRBV29-1 to TRBJ2-5; 7 bases agree with TRBD1. Germline V gene lookup returns CDR1 SQVTM and CDR2 ANQGSEA. V was pared by 7 bases and J by 1 base, with 6 bases of the junction left unmatched. The CDR3 runs to 13 residues. CDR3 sequence reads: CSARDRLQETQYF. As DNA, the CDR3 is TGCAGCGCCCGGGACAGACTCCAAGAGACCCAGTACTTC.

V and J are TRBV12-3 or TRBV12-4 and TRBJ2-2, with 7 bases matching TRBD1. Losses at the gene ends were 10 bases for V and 0 bases for J; bases not matched to a gene: 5. CDR3 length equals 14 residues. The CDR3 spells CANRDRANTGELFF. DNA of the CDR3: TGTGCCAACAGAGACAGGGCGAACACCGGGGAGCTGTTTTTT.

This clonotype was detected many times. The V call is TRBV20-1, the J call TRBJ1-6; no clear D. Between the trimmed V and J ends, which lost 6 bases and 0 bases, there was a span of 6 bases. From germline, CDR1 is DFQATT and CDR2 SNEGSKA (reference sequence). The CDR3 runs 13 residues. The CDR3 bases are TGCAGTGCCGAAAGCTCCTATAATTCACCCCTCCACTTT. Translated: CSAESSYNSPLHF.

This clonotype was observed at least ten times. The rearrangement uses TRBV4-1 and TRBJ2-3; D is undetermined. The CDR3 runs 15 residues. Trimming took off 1 base at V and 5 bases at J, with 13 bases between the two ends. Germline CDR1 and CDR2: MGHRA and YSYEKL. The DNA of the CDR3 is TGCGCCAGCAGCCAAGTTAGAGGTCCGGGAGATACGCAGTATTTT. Translation: CASSQVRGPGDTQYF.

This clonotype was seen many times. This chain connects TRBV27 to TRBJ1-1, with D unresolved. V lost 5 bases, J lost 0 bases, and 13 bases lay in between. CDR1 and CDR2 from the germline V gene are MNHEY and SMNVEV (reference sequence). The length of the CDR3 is 15 residues. The CDR3 region is CASSPGRPMNTEAFF. The CDR3 nucleotides read TGTGCCAGCAGTCCCGGACGGCCAATGAACACTGAAGCTTTCTTT.

A remark on this clonotype: It may be a read error: a sequence one base away is much more abundant. V and J are TRBV12-5 and TRBJ2-7; the D gene is possibly TRBD2 (5 bases). The length of the CDR3 is 12 residues. Per germline, CDR1 LGHNT and CDR2 FRNRAP. The CDR3 coding sequence is TGTACTAGTGGTTTGATAGGTTCCGAGCAGTACTTC. It encodes CTSGLIGSEQYF.

This clonotype was detected only a few times. This chain uses TRBV18 with TRBJ2-1, with 9 bases fitting TRBD1. Germline CDR1 is KGHSH and CDR2 is LQKENI. The CDR3 is 17 residues long. The trim removed 0 bases at V and 3 bases at J, leaving 6 bases unmatched. In DNA form, the CDR3 reads TGTGCCAGCTCACCACCGAAAGGGACAGGGATCTACAATGAGCAGTTCTTC. It yields the protein CASSPPKGTGIYNEQFF.

This clonotype was seen at least ten times. The chain combines TRBV20-1 with TRBJ2-7, with D tentatively TRBD1 or TRBD2 (5 bases each). The CDR3 runs to 14 residues. Germline loops: CDR1 DFQATT, CDR2 SNEGSKA (reference sequence). Trimming left V 5 bases short and J 4 bases short, with 18 bases between. This CDR3 is CSAETGTDLYEQYF. The CDR3 DNA reads TGCAGTGCTGAAACCGGGACGGATCTATACGAGCAGTACTTC.

This clonotype was recorded at least ten times. The chain recombines TRBV10-2 with TRBJ2-3; D call uncertain. The germline V gene encodes CDR1 WSHSY and CDR2 SAAADI. The V gene lost 6 bases and the J gene lost 4 bases, with 11 bases spanning the gap. The CDR3 is 13 amino acids. Here the CDR3 reads CASSGSSPDTQYF. DNA of the CDR3: TGCGCCAGCAGCGGATCCTCCCCAGATACGCAGTATTTT.

This clonotype was recorded many times. The chain couples TRBV6-5 to TRBJ1-2; D not resolved. This CDR3 spans 13 amino acids. V shed 0 bases and J shed 5 bases, with 7 bases lying between them. CDR1 MNHEY and CDR2 SVGAGI come from the germline V gene. The CDR3 region has the DNA TGTGCCAGCAGTTACTCGAATCAGTATGGCTACACCTTC. Encoded protein: CASSYSNQYGYTF.

This clonotype was observed at least ten times. CDR3: CASSDPRRGLTEAFF. CDR3 in DNA: TGTGCCAGCAGTGATCCCAGACGGGGCCTCACTGAAGCTTTCTTT. This chain links TRBV25-1 with TRBJ1-1; possible D gene TRBD1, 5 bases. V lost 3 bases and J lost 4, with 15 bases in between. The CDR3 length is 15 residues. CDR1 is MGHDK and CDR2 is SYGVNS in the germline V gene.

This clonotype was found many times. This chain connects TRBV18 to TRBJ2-1; 7 bases match TRBD2. V was pared by 3 bases and J by 13 bases, with 6 bases of the junction left unmatched. The CDR3 is made up of 12 amino acids. Per the germline V gene, CDR1 is KGHSH and CDR2 is LQKENI. For the CDR3, the DNA is TGTGCCAGCTCACCGCCAGCGGGATTACAGTTCTTC. Translating gives CASSPPAGLQFF.

This clonotype was recorded many times. The chain employs TRBV7-3 and TRBJ2-5, with TRBD1 as a possible D gene (6 bases). The CDR3 is made up of 15 amino acids. Germline loops: CDR1 SGHTA, CDR2 FQGTGA. Trimming shortened V by 1 base and J by 5 bases, and 14 bases separated the two germline ends. The CDR3 DNA is TGTGCCAGCAGCTTAAACAGGGAAAGTAGGGAGACCCAGTACTTC. Translated: CASSLNRESRETQYF.

The table lists this clonotype with many counts. J is TRBJ2-1 and V is TRBV12-5; TRBD1 aligns across 8 bases. The CDR3 covers 14 residues. Germline-derived CDR1 and CDR2 are LGHNT and FRNRAP. Unmatched junction bases numbered 5, after V lost 5 bases and J lost 5 bases. CDR3 protein: CASGPGTGNNEQFF. The DNA for the CDR3 is TGTGCTAGTGGTCCCGGGACAGGTAACAATGAGCAGTTCTTC.

This clonotype has just a few counts. V and J are TRBV24-1 and TRBJ2-5, with D unclear. V was trimmed by 3 bases and J by 2 bases, leaving 12 bases between them. CDR1 is KGHDR, CDR2 SFDVKD, per germline. This CDR3 comprises 15 residues. CDR3 bases: TGTGCCACCAGTGATGCAAGAACACAGCAAGAGACCCAGTACTTC. Its protein product is CATSDARTQQETQYF.

This clonotype was seen ten or more times. The chain recombines TRBV5-5 with TRBJ2-2, with D hard to call. The CDR3 runs 16 residues. V dropped 2 bases and J dropped 0 bases, with 11 bases sitting between them. Germline V gives CDR1 SGHKS, CDR2 YYEKEE (reference sequence). DNA of the CDR3: TGTGCCAGCAGCTTCGGCGGCACCGCGAACACCGGGGAGCTGTTTTTT. Encoded protein: CASSFGGTANTGELFF.

This clonotype was picked up many times. V gene TRBV6-2 or TRBV6-3 combines with J gene TRBJ1-5, with D perhaps TRBD1 (5 bases). The CDR3 covers 12 residues. V lost 10 bases to trimming and J lost 4 bases, with 11 bases between them. Germline values: CDR1 MNHEY, CDR2 SVGEGT. CDR3 protein: CATGLGNQPQHF. The CDR3 bases are TGTGCCACGGGACTGGGAAATCAGCCCCAGCATTTT.

At least ten counts were recorded for this clonotype. The V gene is TRBV27, the J gene TRBJ2-2; D may correspond to TRBD1 or TRBD2 (5 bases each). This CDR3 comprises 16 residues. Deletions cut 8 bases from V and 5 bases from J, with 21 bases between. CDR1 and CDR2 (germline): MNHEY, SMNVEV (reference sequence). The CDR3: CASVVPGWEKTGELFF. CDR3 in DNA: TGTGCCAGCGTGGTTCCAGGGTGGGAGAAGACCGGGGAGCTGTTTTTT.

This clonotype appeared many times. The gene calls are TRBV12-3 or TRBV12-4 and TRBJ1-2; the D is unclear. Trimming removed 3 bases from V and 4 bases from J, with 12 bases in between. This CDR3 comprises 14 residues. CDR3 in DNA: TGTGCCAGCAGTTTTGGTGGGCGCGTCTATGGCTACACCTTC. This translates into CASSFGGRVYGYTF.

Ten or more counts support this clonotype. V usage is TRBV20-1 and J usage is TRBJ2-5; 9 nucleotides line up with TRBD2. Germline CDR1 is DFQATT and CDR2 is SNEGSKA (reference sequence). The CDR3 runs 14 residues. The junction had 6 bases not matched to a gene; V was cut back by 3 bases and J by 4 bases. CDR3 sequence reads: CSARKSGRRETQYF. In DNA, the CDR3 is TGCAGTGCTAGGAAAAGCGGGAGGAGAGAGACCCAGTACTTC.